A single sample is the source of the 4 T cell receptor beta chains below, sequenced in a study of glioma-infiltrating T cells after dendritic cell vaccination. Generated by immunoSEQ multiplex PCR, the TCRdb table keeps only in-frame clones and is missing some. The sample contains approximately 82,000 clones, about 87% of which appear only once. This material consisted of blood, taken before dendritic cell vaccination. The origin of the receptors is a human donor with glioblastoma.

The chain employs TRBV30 and TRBJ1-3, with a weak D call TRBD1 (5 bases). This CDR3 region has 13 residues. Germline V gene sequence: CDR1 GTSNPN, CDR2 SVGIG (reference sequence). V was cut by 4 bases and J by 3 bases, with 10 bases left in between. Here the CDR3 DNA reads TGTGCCTGGATCACAGGTGGTGGAAACACCATATATTTT. Protein: CAWITGGGNTIYF.

In this sample, this clone turned up once. The chain joins TRBV2 to TRBJ1-2, with D maybe TRBD1 (5 bases). From germline, CDR1 is SNHLY and CDR2 FYNNEI. The CDR3 is 14 residues long. Trimming cost V 6 bases and J 7 bases, with 18 bases left between them. Here the CDR3 reads CASSGEGSGVGYTF. The CDR3 bases are TGTGCCAGCAGCGGGGAGGGGTCGGGGGTTGGCTACACCTTC.

The rearrangement uses TRBV19 and TRBJ1-2, with 7 nucleotides matching TRBD1. CDR3 length equals 15 residues. V was pared by 4 bases and J by 2 bases, with 7 bases of the junction left unmatched. Per germline, CDR1 LNHDA and CDR2 SQIVND (reference sequence). The CDR3 region is CASSRPGQQNYGYTF. The CDR3 nucleotides read TGTGCCAGTAGTAGACCGGGACAGCAAAACTATGGCTACACCTTC.

CDR3 sequence reads: CASSEHRGRETQYF. The DNA of the CDR3 is TGTGCCAGCAGTGAACACAGGGGAAGGGAGACCCAGTACTTC. This chain links TRBV25-1 with TRBJ2-5; 7 bases agree with TRBD1. The V segment lost 2 bases and the J segment 5 bases; nucleotides outside the gene matches: 5. CDR1 MGHDK and CDR2 SYGVNS come from the germline V gene. The length of the CDR3 is 14 residues.